These 29 T cell receptor beta chains originate from one sample sequenced in a study of blood T cell repertoires in COVID-19 (dated by TCRdb to the early 2020s). Libraries were prepared through the immunoSEQ multiplex PCR assay. TCRdb's version of the immuneACCESS table is confined to in-frame rearrangements and falls short of the full clone set. An unresolved V gene accounts for under half of the shortfall where checked; the remainder is of unknown origin. Within this sample are 150,000 to 200,000 clones, with 86% of them counted one time only. The ten largest clones represent less than 1% of the sample. Source material: peripheral blood. These receptors originate from a man between 18 and 35 years old with acute or convalescent COVID-19.

This clone was detected once. This rearrangement joins TRBV19 to TRBJ1-2, with 10 bases identical to TRBD1. After removal of 9 bases from V and 7 bases from J, the junction contained 8 bases not matched to a gene. The CDR3 spans 13 residues. The V gene's germline CDR1 is LNHDA and CDR2 SQIVND (reference sequence). The CDR3 DNA is TGTGCCAGCGATGACAGGGGGCAATTTGGCTACACCTTC. It translates to CASDDRGQFGYTF.

The CDR3 protein is CASSSPGQGRPEQYV. CDR3 bases: TGTGCCAGCAGTTCCCCGGGACAGGGGCGCCCAGAGCAGTACGTC. This chain uses TRBV7-2 with TRBJ2-7, with 10 bases lining up with TRBD1. V lost 6 bases to trimming and J lost 7 bases; unmatched junction nucleotides: 12. This CDR3 comprises 15 residues. In germline, CDR1 is SGHTA, CDR2 FQGNSA.

The chain recombines TRBV7-9 with TRBJ1-1; possibly TRBD1 for D (5 bases). Germline V gene data show CDR1 as SEHNR and CDR2 as FQNEAQ (reference sequence). CDR3 length: 14 amino acids. Trimming stripped 5 bases from V and 4 bases from J, with 14 bases between. This CDR3 is CASSRRQGVTEAFF. Written as DNA, the CDR3 is TGTGCCAGCAGCCGCCGACAAGGGGTCACTGAAGCTTTCTTT. The variable domain in full, completed from reference TRBV7-9 and TRBJ1-1, reads DTGVSQNPRHKITKRGQNVTFRCDPISEHNRLYWYRQTLGQGPEFLTYFQNEAQLEKSRLLSDRFSAERPKGSFSTLEIQRTEQGDSAMYLCASSRRQGVTEAFFGQGTRLTVV.

V and J are TRBV6-5 and TRBJ2-5; a possible D gene is TRBD1 (5 bases). Germline V gives CDR1 MNHEY, CDR2 SVGAGI. The CDR3 length is 13 residues. V lost 8 bases and J lost 5, with 15 bases in between. CDR3 DNA: TGTGCCAGCGTGGCAGGGAATATGGAGACCCAGTACTTC. Its protein product is CASVAGNMETQYF.

The rearrangement uses TRBV6-4 and TRBJ2-1; possible D gene TRBD1, 5 bases. The ends were cut back, 4 bases at V and 4 bases at J, with 8 bases in the middle. Germline lookup yields CDR1 MRHNA and CDR2 SNTAGT. This CDR3 is 13 amino acids long. CDR3 residues: CASSVSGYNEQFF. In nucleotides, the CDR3 is TGTGCCAGCAGTGTATCAGGGTACAATGAGCAGTTCTTC.

The CDR3 here is CASSQSGVGEYEQYF. Here the CDR3 DNA reads TGCGCCAGCAGCCAGTCTGGGGTAGGGGAATACGAGCAGTACTTC. The chain carries TRBV5-1 and TRBJ2-7; D is perhaps TRBD1 (5 bases). The CDR3 extends over 15 amino acids. Germline V gives CDR1 SGHRS, CDR2 YFSETQ. The V gene lost 4 bases and the J gene lost 4 bases, with 18 bases spanning the gap.

The chain recombines TRBV23-1 with TRBJ1-4, with D perhaps TRBD1 (6 bases). TRBV23-1 is designated an ORF whose function remains uncertain. The CDR3 is made up of 15 amino acids. The germline V and J ends were trimmed by 3 bases and 4 bases, with 12 bases remaining between them. The CDR3 spells CASSHPGHLNEKLFF. The CDR3 coding sequence is TGCGCCAGCAGTCACCCGGGACACCTTAATGAAAAACTGTTTTTT.

This clone was detected once. The chain carries TRBV12-5 and TRBJ1-5; 7 bases align to TRBD1. Per the germline V gene, CDR1 is LGHNT and CDR2 is FRNRAP. The trim removed 0 bases at V and 8 bases at J, leaving 13 bases unmatched. The CDR3 totals 17 residues. The CDR3 nucleotides are TGTGCTAGTGGTTTGGTCCGGGACAGCCCAACCTTGGAGCCCCAGCATTTT. Translating it yields CASGLVRDSPTLEPQHF.

This chain uses TRBV11-1 with TRBJ1-1; D is undetermined. The CDR3 spans 14 residues. V was cut by 2 bases and J by 1 base, with 8 bases left in between. The germline V gene has CDR1 SGHAT and CDR2 FQDESV (reference sequence). The CDR3 region is CASSLRRGNTEAFF. DNA of the CDR3: TGTGCCAGCAGCTTACGGAGAGGGAACACTGAAGCTTTCTTT.

CDR3 DNA sequence: TGTGCCAGCAGCTTAGATGGGAGGGGGGGAAGTTCCGAAGCTTTCTTT. Protein product: CASSLDGRGGSSEAFF. The chain carries TRBV11-3 and TRBJ1-1; a possible D gene is TRBD1 (6 bases). Germline CDR1 is SGHNT and CDR2 is YENEEA. The V and J ends lost 0 bases and 8 bases respectively, with 19 bases between them. The CDR3 consists of 16 residues.

The rearrangement links TRBV18 to TRBJ2-3; 10 positions agree with TRBD2. Germline V gives CDR1 KGHSH, CDR2 LQKENI. There are 16 residues in the CDR3. V trimming: 3 bases; J trimming: 3 bases; junction bases outside the gene matches: 6. The CDR3 reads CASSPATSGLTDTQYF. The CDR3 DNA is TGTGCCAGCTCACCCGCGACTAGCGGGCTAACAGATACGCAGTATTTT.

The chain has TRBV27 and TRBJ2-6; TRBD1 is a possible D gene (6 bases). Germline CDR1 and CDR2: MNHEY and SMNVEV (reference sequence). V lost 10 bases to trimming and J lost 1 base, with 17 bases between them. CDR3 length: 16 residues. CDR3 nucleotide sequence: TGTGCCACCACGAGCGGACAGCGATCTGGGGCCAACGTCCTGACTTTC. This encodes CATTSGQRSGANVLTF.

The chain employs TRBV2 and TRBJ1-5, with a tentative D call TRBD1 (6 bases). The V end was cut by 6 bases, the J end by 3 bases, with 15 bases between. Per germline, CDR1 SNHLY and CDR2 FYNNEI. The CDR3 loop spans 15 amino acids. The CDR3 sequence is CASRYDRQPNQPQHF. Here the CDR3 DNA reads TGTGCCAGCAGATACGACAGGCAGCCCAATCAGCCCCAGCATTTT.

The V and J genes are TRBV4-1 and TRBJ1-5; 9 nucleotides agree with TRBD1. The CDR3 runs to 16 residues. Trimming cost V 1 base and J 3 bases; bases outside gene matches: 4. CDR1 is MGHRA and CDR2 is YSYEKL in the germline V gene. The CDR3 loop is CASSQVGTGINQPQHF. CDR3 bases: TGCGCCAGCAGCCAAGTAGGGACAGGGATCAATCAGCCCCAGCATTTT.

The chain uses TRBV28 and TRBJ1-5, with 9 bases lining up with TRBD1. This CDR3 spans 14 amino acids. The germline V gene encodes CDR1 MDHEN and CDR2 SYDVKM. V lost 6 bases to trimming and J lost 6 bases; unmatched junction nucleotides: 6. The CDR3 protein is CASSPRQGGQPQHF. Here the CDR3 DNA reads TGTGCCAGCAGCCCCCGACAGGGGGGTCAGCCCCAGCATTTT.

V gene TRBV12-5 combines with J gene TRBJ2-7, with 8 bases aligning to TRBD1. The CDR3 is 15 residues long. Germline V gene data show CDR1 as LGHNT and CDR2 as FRNRAP. Trimming at V came to 7 bases and at J to 3 bases, leaving 11 bases not matched to a gene. The CDR3: CASAIDRTGIYEQYF. DNA for the CDR3: TGTGCTAGTGCCATTGATCGGACAGGGATCTACGAGCAGTACTTC.

This sequence joins TRBV28 and TRBJ2-7; possible D gene TRBD1, 6 bases. V was pared by 2 bases and J by 2 bases, with 7 bases between. The CDR3 runs to 13 residues. Germline loops: CDR1 MDHEN, CDR2 SYDVKM. CDR3 sequence reads: CASSLGGPYEQYV. In nucleotides, the CDR3 is TGTGCCAGCAGTTTAGGGGGCCCCTACGAGCAGTACGTC.

The gene calls are TRBV18 and TRBJ2-7; tentative D call: TRBD1 (6 bases). The CDR3 sequence is 14 residues long. Per the germline V gene, CDR1 is KGHSH and CDR2 is LQKENI. The V end lost 3 bases, the J end lost 6 bases, and 15 bases lay between the germline ends. CDR3 loop: CASSPTGTGLEQYF. CDR3 DNA: TGTGCCAGCTCACCCACTGGAACAGGGCTCGAGCAGTACTTC.

This rearrangement joins TRBV4-1 to TRBJ1-1, with 9 bases aligning to TRBD1. There are 15 residues in the CDR3. The V and J ends lost 5 bases and 1 base, in that order; junction bases with no gene match: 5. CDR1 is MGHRA and CDR2 is YSYEKL in the germline V gene. The CDR3 region is CASSSTGQGNTEAFF. For the CDR3, the DNA is TGCGCCAGCAGCTCTACGGGACAGGGGAACACTGAAGCTTTCTTT.

The genes are TRBV7-6 and TRBJ2-5; the match to TRBD2 covers 11 bases. This CDR3 spans 15 amino acids. V dropped 4 bases and J dropped 5; count of bases not matched to a gene: 6. The germline gives CDR1 SGHVS, CDR2 FNYEAQ. The CDR3 coding sequence is TGTGCCAGCAGCTCCCTTAGCGGGGGGGCGGAGACCCAGTACTTC. Protein sequence: CASSSLSGGAETQYF. The full variable domain, completed using reference TRBV7-6 and TRBJ2-5, is GAGVSQSPRYKVTKRGQDVALRCDPISGHVSLYWYRQALGQGPEFLTYFNYEAQQDKSGLPNDRFSAERPEGSISTLTIQRTEQRDSAMYRCASSSLSGGAETQYFGPGTRLLVL.

The genes are TRBV6-4 and TRBJ1-5, with 9 nucleotides matching TRBD1. The CDR3 has 15 residues. CDR1 MRHNA and CDR2 SNTAGT come from the germline V gene. The junction had 11 bases not matched to a gene; V was cut back by 8 bases and J by 6 bases. CDR3 in amino acids: CASGQGSDGGQPQHF. CDR3 DNA: TGTGCCAGCGGACAGGGGAGTGATGGGGGTCAGCCCCAGCATTTT.

The V and J genes are TRBV7-3 and TRBJ2-1; 7 nucleotides match TRBD1. The V segment lost 4 bases and the J segment 0 bases; nucleotides outside the gene matches: 3. This CDR3 is built from 15 residues. CDR1 is SGHTA and CDR2 is FQGTGA in the germline V gene. CDR3 region: CASSSDRSSYNEQFF. Here the CDR3 DNA reads TGTGCCAGCAGCTCGGACAGGAGCTCCTACAATGAGCAGTTCTTC.

The chain couples TRBV7-9 to TRBJ2-5; TRBD2 is a possible D gene (6 bases). In germline, CDR1 is SEHNR, CDR2 FQNEAQ (reference sequence). CDR3 length: 13 amino acids. Trimming pared 3 bases from V and 4 bases from J, leaving 9 bases between. This CDR3 is CASSFLGGETQYF. Written as DNA, the CDR3 is TGTGCCAGCAGCTTCCTGGGGGGAGAGACCCAGTACTTC.

The chain uses TRBV10-3 and TRBJ1-1; no clear D gene. V was trimmed by 6 bases and J by 0 bases, leaving 11 bases between them. CDR3 size: 14 residues. The V gene's germline CDR1 is ENHRY and CDR2 SYGVKD. Here the CDR3 DNA reads TGTGCCATCAGAACAGAAAGCATGAACACTGAAGCTTTCTTT. Its translation is CAIRTESMNTEAFF.

The count of this clone is one. The chain has TRBV28 and TRBJ2-7; D is possibly TRBD2 (5 bases). This CDR3 spans 15 amino acids. Deletions cut 5 bases from V and 1 base from J, with 15 bases between. Germline CDR1 is MDHEN and CDR2 is SYDVKM. CDR3 loop: CASSPTRRGSYEQYV. The CDR3 nucleotides are TGTGCCAGCAGTCCAACCCGACGGGGATCCTACGAGCAGTACGTC.

The genes are TRBV7-9 and TRBJ2-1, with D possibly being TRBD2 (7 bases). The V gene's germline CDR1 is SEHNR and CDR2 FQNEAQ (reference sequence). V dropped 7 bases and J dropped 1 base, with 26 bases sitting between them. The CDR3 is 19 residues long. The CDR3 spells CASTNQGGGLADSYNEQFF. CDR3 coding DNA: TGTGCCAGCACCAATCAAGGCGGGGGCCTAGCCGATTCCTACAATGAGCAGTTCTTC. Filled out from reference TRBV7-9 and TRBJ2-1, the complete variable domain reads DTGVSQNPRHKITKRGQNVTFRCDPISEHNRLYWYRQTLGQGPEFLTYFQNEAQLEKSRLLSDRFSAERPKGSFSTLEIQRTEQGDSAMYLCASTNQGGGLADSYNEQFFGPGTRLTVL.

This clone was seen just once. The rearrangement uses TRBV14 and TRBJ1-6, with 7 bases fitting TRBD1. V gave up 5 bases and J gave up 0 bases; unmatched junction bases: 7. Germline V gene lookup returns CDR1 SGHDN and CDR2 FVKESK. The CDR3 spans 17 residues. CDR3 sequence reads: CASSIRQGTSYNSPLHF. As DNA, the CDR3 is TGTGCCAGCAGCATCCGACAGGGAACCTCCTATAATTCACCCCTCCACTTT.

The chain couples TRBV6-6 to TRBJ2-3, with 10 bases that match TRBD2. CDR3 length: 15 residues. The V gene end was trimmed by 6 bases and the J gene end by 2 bases; junction bases not matched to a gene: 5. Germline V gene data show CDR1 as MNHNY and CDR2 as SVGAGI (reference sequence). The CDR3 DNA reads as TGTGCCAGCAGCGGTAGCGGGGGGTCCACAGATACGCAGTATTTT. It yields the protein CASSGSGGSTDTQYF.

The sample holds a few counts of this clone. This chain links TRBV19 with TRBJ1-1; a weak D match, TRBD1 (6 bases). There are 13 residues in the CDR3. Germline V gives CDR1 LNHDA, CDR2 SQIVND (reference sequence). Trimming stripped 10 bases from V and 5 bases from J, with 17 bases between. Here the CDR3 reads CAISPGDRTEAFF. For the CDR3, the DNA is TGTGCCATCTCCCCAGGGGATAGGACTGAAGCTTTCTTT.